The source of this T cell receptor beta chain is a study of cytomegalovirus exposure and HLA in healthy donors. This CDR3 is 17 amino acids long. Trimming pared 2 bases from V and 2 bases from J, leaving 14 bases between. Germline values: CDR1 SGHRS, CDR2 YFSETQ. PCR employed 60 Vbeta and 13 Jbeta primers. Assay used: immunoSEQ multiplex PCR; TCRdb lists only in-frame clones, some missing. The data show about 150,000 clones, approximately 78% seen once. The sequence came from a woman aged 35 to 49 in good health and CMV-seropositive. Sequencing input: PBMCs. J is TRBJ2-6 and V is TRBV5-1; TRBD1 might be the D (6 bases). CDR3 in amino acids: CASSFSDSSTGANVLTF. CDR3 bases: TGCGCCAGCAGCTTCTCGGACAGTTCAACTGGGGCCAACGTCCTGACTTTC.